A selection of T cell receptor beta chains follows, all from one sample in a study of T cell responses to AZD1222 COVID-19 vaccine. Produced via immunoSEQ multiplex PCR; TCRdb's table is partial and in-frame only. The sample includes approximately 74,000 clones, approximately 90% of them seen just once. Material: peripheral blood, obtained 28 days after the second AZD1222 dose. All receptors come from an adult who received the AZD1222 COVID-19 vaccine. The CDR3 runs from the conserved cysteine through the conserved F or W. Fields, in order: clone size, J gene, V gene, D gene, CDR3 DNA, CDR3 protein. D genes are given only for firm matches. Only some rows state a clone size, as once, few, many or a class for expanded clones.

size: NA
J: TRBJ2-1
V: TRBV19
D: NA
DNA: TGTGCCAGTAGTCCGCGGGACAGAAACAATGAGCAGTTCTTC
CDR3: CASSPRDRNNEQFF

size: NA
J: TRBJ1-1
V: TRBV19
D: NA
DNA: TGTGCCAGTAGTATGGGCGTGATGAACACTGAAGCTTTCTTT
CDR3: CASSMGVMNTEAFF

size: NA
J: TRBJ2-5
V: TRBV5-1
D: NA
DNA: TGCGCCAGCAGCTTGTTCGGGGTCCAAGAGACCCAGTACTTC
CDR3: CASSLFGVQETQYF

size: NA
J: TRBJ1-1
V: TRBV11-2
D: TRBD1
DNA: TGTGCCAGCAGCTTACTCCAGGGGGCGGGTGAAGCTTTCTTT
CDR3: CASSLLQGAGEAFF

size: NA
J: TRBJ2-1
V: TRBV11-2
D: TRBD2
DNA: TGTGCCAGCAGCCACCTAGCGGAACTTTCCCCCAGCTCCTACAATGAGCAGTTCTTC
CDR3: CASSHLAELSPSSYNEQFF

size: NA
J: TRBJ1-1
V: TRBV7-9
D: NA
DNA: TGTGCCAGCAGCCGACCAGCCGGGAACACTGAAGCTTTCTTT
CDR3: CASSRPAGNTEAFF

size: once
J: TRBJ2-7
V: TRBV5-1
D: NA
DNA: TGCGCCAGCAGCTCCCGGACAGCCCTCCCCCCCTACGAGCAGTACTTC
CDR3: CASSSRTALPPYEQYF

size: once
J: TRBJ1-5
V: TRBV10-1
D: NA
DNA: TGCGCCAGCAGTGAAGGCACGGAACAGCCCCAGCATTTT
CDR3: CASSEGTEQPQHF

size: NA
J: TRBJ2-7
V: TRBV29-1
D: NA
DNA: TGCAGCGTGCGGGACACCGCCTCCTACGAGCAGTACTTC
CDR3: CSVRDTASYEQYF

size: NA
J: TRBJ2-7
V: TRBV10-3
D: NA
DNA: TGTGCCATCAGTGAGGGTGGTCAGGGAGGCTACGAGCAGTACTTC
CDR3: CAISEGGQGGYEQYF